The sample holds one count of the clone carrying this TCR beta chain. With MiXCR, TCRdb called clones anew from the PCR reads. The table records under 20,000 clones, 21% of them present only once. The CDR3 spans 13 residues. V dropped 4 bases and J dropped 3 bases, with 10 bases sitting between them. Germline V gives CDR1 SGHVS, CDR2 FQNEAQ. Patients were all untreated before their thyroid surgery. The sample originates from a study of metastatic and nonmetastatic thyroid tumors. The rearrangement uses TRBV7-8 and TRBJ2-7; possible D gene TRBD1, 6 bases. The origin of this receptor is a female donor with papillary thyroid cancer or a benign thyroid nodule (not recorded which). Some clones in this sample may be carry-over from other donors' samples. Sequencing was carried out using tumor tissue. The CDR3 region is CASSWGQGYEQYF. The CDR3 DNA reads as TGTGCCAGCAGCTGGGGACAAGGCTACGAGCAGTACTTC. Full variable domain (remainder filled in from reference TRBV7-8 and TRBJ2-7): GAGVSQSPRYKVAKRGQDVALRCDPISGHVSLFWYQQALGQGPEFLTYFQNEAQLDKSGLPSDRFFAERPEGSVSTLKIQRTQQEDSAVYLCASSWGQGYEQYFGPGTRLTVT.